One sample yielded the 18 T cell receptor beta chains listed below, sequenced in a study of T cell responses to AZD1222 COVID-19 vaccine. The repertoire was sequenced with immunoSEQ multiplex PCR; TCRdb's copy has only in-frame clones and lacks some. The sample lists about 200,000 clones; roughly 94% were seen once. The sequencing here drew on peripheral blood, taken 28 days after the second dose of the MenACWY control vaccine. The receptors derive from an adult who received the MenACWY meningococcal vaccine as a control.

This chain uses TRBV4-1 with TRBJ1-6, with TRBD1 matching over 9 bases. The germline V gene encodes CDR1 MGHRA and CDR2 YSYEKL. The length of the CDR3 is 16 residues. V was pared by 4 bases and J by 10 bases, with 11 bases of the junction left unmatched. CDR3 nucleotide sequence: TGCGCCAGCAGCCTGTCGGGACAGGGAGTTTTGTCACCCCTCCACTTT. Its translation is CASSLSGQGVLSPLHF.

About this clone: This sample also contains other DNA sequences that code for the same CDR3. The rearrangement joins TRBV5-4 to TRBJ2-7; D could derive from TRBD1 or TRBD2 (5 bases each). The CDR3 is 13 amino acids. Germline V gene sequence: CDR1 SGHNT, CDR2 YYREEE (reference sequence). Trimming removed 2 bases at V and 6 bases at J, with 12 bases between. The CDR3 reads CASSLPGRGEQYF. CDR3 coding DNA: TGTGCCAGCAGCTTACCGGGGCGAGGCGAGCAGTACTTC.

A single count supports this clone. This rearrangement joins TRBV9 to TRBJ1-5; 7 positions match TRBD1. Germline values: CDR1 SGDLS, CDR2 YYNGEE. The CDR3 consists of 13 residues. The J segment lost 7 bases and the V segment lost 4 bases, leaving 5 bases of the junction unmatched. CDR3 DNA sequence: TGTGCCAGCAGCAGACAGGGAGGCCAGCCCCAGCATTTT. Protein: CASSRQGGQPQHF.

This chain links TRBV19 with TRBJ1-4, with no clear D. CDR3 length equals 15 residues. V lost 1 base to trimming and J lost 2 bases, with 8 bases between them. Germline V gene sequence: CDR1 LNHDA, CDR2 SQIVND (reference sequence). CDR3 sequence: CASSIAVVTNEKLFF. The CDR3 nucleotides are TGTGCCAGTAGTATAGCCGTGGTGACTAATGAAAAACTGTTTTTT.

This clone occurred once. This chain connects TRBV3-1 (or the pseudogene TRBV3-2) to TRBJ2-1; 12 bases agree with TRBD2. The CDR3 totals 20 residues. Germline CDR1 is LGHDT and CDR2 is YNNKEL (reference sequence). Losses at the gene ends were 1 base for V and 1 base for J; bases not matched to a gene: 11. Here the CDR3 DNA reads TGTGCCAGCAGCCAAGTGACTAGCGGGAGTGTTTTTAAGTCCTACAATGAGCAGTTCTTC. Translation gives CASSQVTSGSVFKSYNEQFF.

The chain combines TRBV6-5 with TRBJ1-6; the D is unclear. With 0 bases removed from V and 8 bases from J, the gap between germline ends came to 14 bases. Germline lookup yields CDR1 MNHEY and CDR2 SVGAGI. The CDR3 runs 16 residues. The CDR3 DNA is TGTGCCAGCAGTTACTCGAAGTCGGTACCTGATTCACCCCTCCACTTT. Translation: CASSYSKSVPDSPLHF.

The chain joins TRBV30 to TRBJ2-7; D uncertain. Trimming shortened V by 0 bases and J by 3 bases, and 12 bases separated the two germline ends. The germline V gene encodes CDR1 GTSNPN and CDR2 SVGIG (reference sequence). CDR3 length: 14 amino acids. DNA for the CDR3: TGTGCCTGGAGTGTAGGGTCCGGAGTCTACGAGCAGTACTTC. Translation gives CAWSVGSGVYEQYF.

This chain joins TRBV9 and TRBJ1-2; the match to TRBD1 covers 7 bases. The V gene end was trimmed by 0 bases and the J gene end by 4 bases; junction bases not matched to a gene: 6. This CDR3 has 15 amino acids. CDR1 and CDR2 (germline): SGDLS, YYNGEE. The CDR3 DNA reads as TGTGCCAGCAGCGTAGGGGCCGGGACAGTCTATGGCTACACCTTC. It yields the protein CASSVGAGTVYGYTF. Drawing the rest from reference TRBV9 and TRBJ1-2, the complete variable domain is DSGVTQTPKHLITATGQRVTLRCSPRSGDLSVYWYQQSLDQGLQFLIQYYNGEERAKGNILERFSAQQFPDLHSELNLSSLELGDSALYFCASSVGAGTVYGYTFGSGTRLTVV.

The chain is built from TRBV11-2 and TRBJ2-1; D not certain. This CDR3 comprises 14 residues. In germline, CDR1 is SGHAT, CDR2 FQNNGV. Trimming took off 2 bases at V and 0 bases at J, with 5 bases between the two ends. The CDR3 spells CASSLYNSYNEQFF. The CDR3 DNA is TGTGCCAGCAGCTTATACAACTCCTACAATGAGCAGTTCTTC. The entire variable domain, with the rest obtained from reference TRBV11-2 and TRBJ2-1, is as follows: EAGVAQSPRYKIIEKRQSVAFWCNPISGHATLYWYQQILGQGPKLLIQFQNNGVVDDSQLPKDRFSAERLKGVDSTLKIQPAKLEDSAVYLCASSLYNSYNEQFFGPGTRLTVL.

This clone was found once. The chain employs TRBV6-6 and TRBJ1-2, with D possibly being TRBD1 (5 bases). The CDR3 is 13 amino acids. CDR1 and CDR2 from the germline V gene are MNHNY and SVGAGI (reference sequence). The ends were cut back, 6 bases at V and 4 bases at J, with 12 bases in the middle. CDR3 in amino acids: CASSPPGGYGYTF. The CDR3, as DNA: TGTGCCAGCAGCCCCCCTGGGGGCTATGGCTACACCTTC.

V usage is TRBV11-1 and J usage is TRBJ2-4; 7 bases line up with TRBD1. Germline values: CDR1 SGHAT, CDR2 FQDESV (reference sequence). This CDR3 has 16 amino acids. V trimming: 4 bases; J trimming: 7 bases; junction bases outside the gene matches: 13. The CDR3 region is CASSYGTATLGNIQYF. CDR3 nucleotide sequence: TGTGCCAGCAGCTACGGGACAGCCACCCTCGGGAACATTCAGTACTTC.

The J gene is TRBJ2-7, the V gene TRBV18, with D perhaps matching TRBD2 (6 bases). The CDR3 consists of 16 residues. Between the trimmed V and J ends, which lost 1 base and 2 bases, there was a span of 15 bases. Germline V CDR1 and CDR2: KGHSH, LQKENI. Here the CDR3 DNA reads TGTGCCAGCTCACCACGGTCGGGGGTAGATCCCTACGAGCAGTACTTC. Translated, it gives CASSPRSGVDPYEQYF. Using reference TRBV18 and TRBJ2-7 for the parts outside the CDR3, the full variable domain is NAGVMQNPRHLVRRRGQEARLRCSPMKGHSHVYWYRQLPEEGLKFMVYLQKENIIDESGMPKERFSAEFPKEGPSILRIQQVVRGDSAAYFCASSPRSGVDPYEQYFGPGTRLTVT.

This clone was recorded only once. The rearrangement links TRBV28 to TRBJ1-2; D possibly corresponds to TRBD1 (6 bases). Trimming removed 3 bases from V and 5 bases from J, with 13 bases in between. CDR3 length: 14 amino acids. CDR1 is MDHEN, CDR2 SYDVKM, per germline. This CDR3 is CASSFGGAGYGYTF. CDR3 sequence (DNA): TGTGCCAGCAGTTTTGGGGGGGCTGGGTATGGCTACACCTTC.

This clone has a single count. V and J are TRBV9 and TRBJ1-5, with 9 positions matching TRBD1. Unmatched junction bases numbered 3, after V lost 4 bases and J lost 7 bases. Germline V gene data show CDR1 as SGDLS and CDR2 as YYNGEE. CDR3 length: 13 residues. CDR3 sequence reads: CASSQGQGQPQHF. CDR3 nucleotides: TGTGCCAGCAGCCAAGGACAGGGGCAGCCCCAGCATTTT.

This clone was found once. The rearrangement joins TRBV27 to TRBJ2-7, with a tentative D call TRBD1 (5 bases). V was cut by 5 bases and J by 6 bases, with 11 bases left in between. Per germline, CDR1 MNHEY and CDR2 SMNVEV (reference sequence). The CDR3 has 12 amino acids. The DNA for the CDR3 is TGTGCCAGCAGTCAAAGGGGCGGCGAGCAGTACTTC. Encoded protein: CASSQRGGEQYF.

The chain carries TRBV19 and TRBJ1-2, with D unresolved. CDR1 and CDR2 from the germline V gene are LNHDA and SQIVND (reference sequence). The V and J ends lost 3 bases and 5 bases respectively, with 10 bases between them. The CDR3 loop spans 13 amino acids. CDR3 DNA: TGTGCCAGTAGTATCGATGGAGTATATGGCTACACCTTC. Residues: CASSIDGVYGYTF.

The genes are TRBV6-5 and TRBJ2-5, with 7 positions matching TRBD1. V shed 6 bases and J 5 bases; nucleotides not matched to a gene: 9. Germline-derived CDR1 and CDR2 are MNHEY and SVGAGI. The CDR3 runs to 14 residues. As DNA, the CDR3 is TGTGCCAGCAGACCCCGAGGGGGCGGGGAGACCCAGTACTTC. This codes for CASRPRGGGETQYF.

A note on this clone: At the DNA level, this CDR3 is encoded by other sequences in the same sample as well. The chain carries TRBV28 and TRBJ2-3; D call uncertain. The germline V and J ends were trimmed by 1 base and 3 bases, with 11 bases remaining between them. The germline CDR1 and CDR2 sequences are MDHEN and SYDVKM. The CDR3 is made up of 15 amino acids. As DNA, the CDR3 is TGTGCCAGCAGTTTATCCCCTGGCGGAACAGATACGCAGTATTTT. Its translation is CASSLSPGGTDTQYF.